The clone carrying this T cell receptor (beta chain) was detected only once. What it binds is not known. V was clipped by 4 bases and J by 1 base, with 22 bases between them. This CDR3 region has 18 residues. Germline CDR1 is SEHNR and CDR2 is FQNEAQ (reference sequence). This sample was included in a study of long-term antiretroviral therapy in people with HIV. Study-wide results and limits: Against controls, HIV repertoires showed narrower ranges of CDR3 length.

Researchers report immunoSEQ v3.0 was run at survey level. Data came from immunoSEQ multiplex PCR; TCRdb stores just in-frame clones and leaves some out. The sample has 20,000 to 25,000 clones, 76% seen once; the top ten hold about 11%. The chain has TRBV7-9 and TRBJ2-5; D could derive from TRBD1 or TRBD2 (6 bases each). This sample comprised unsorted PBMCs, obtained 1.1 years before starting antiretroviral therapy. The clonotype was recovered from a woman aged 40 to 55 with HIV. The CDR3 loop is CASSSPEGGHSLQETQYF. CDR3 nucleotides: TGTGCCAGCAGCTCCCCCGAGGGGGGACACTCACTCCAAGAGACCCAGTACTTC.